These 26 T cell receptor beta chains were sequenced from one sample in a study of low-dose radiotherapy and immunotherapy resistance in tumors. Both TCRalpha and TCRbeta chains were reverse transcribed with V-gene-specific primers. Over roughly 19 PCR cycles, TCRs were amplified from a constant-region primer and V-primer adapter. A single record per CDR3 protein comes from TCRdb applying MiXCR to the reads. This sample carries about 14,000 distinct CDR3 sequences, less than 55% of them seen once, and the ten largest clones take 3.5% to 4.5%. The receptors come from a human donor with advanced metastatic prostate, ovarian, gallbladder or colorectal cancer (not recorded which). This table probably holds off-target reads from a library built for another chain.

J is TRBJ2-3 and V is TRBV7-2; TRBD1 is a possible D gene (5 bases). The CDR3 length is 16 residues. Per the germline V gene, CDR1 is SGHTA and CDR2 is FQGNSA. The ends were cut back, 1 base at V and 5 bases at J, with 16 bases in the middle. The CDR3 DNA sequence: TGTGCCAGCAGCTTAGAAGGACATCCCAAGAGAGATACGCAGTATTTT. It translates to CASSLEGHPKRDTQYF.

This clonotype occurred a few times. The gene calls are TRBV6-1 and TRBJ2-4; D unclear. The CDR3 covers 17 residues. V lost 2 bases, J lost 0 bases, and 14 bases lay in between. Germline V gene lookup returns CDR1 MNHNS and CDR2 SASEGT. CDR3 in DNA: TGTGCCAGCAGTGAAAGAGTAGGAACTCTAGCCAAAAACATTCAGTACTTC. Amino acids: CASSERVGTLAKNIQYF.

This clonotype was seen a few times. V usage is TRBV5-1 and J usage is TRBJ2-5; 10 bases align to TRBD2. V was clipped by 4 bases and J by 5 bases; unmatched bases: 8. Germline V gives CDR1 SGHRS, CDR2 YFSETQ. The CDR3 is 15 amino acids. The CDR3 coding sequence is TGCGCCAGCAGCCTAGAAGCGGGAGGGAGGGAGACCCAGTACTTC. Translating it yields CASSLEAGGRETQYF.

This clonotype was seen more than once but under ten times. The genes are TRBV12-3 or TRBV12-4 and TRBJ2-1, with 7 bases fitting TRBD1. This CDR3 region has 15 residues. V shed 1 base and J 7 bases; nucleotides not matched to a gene: 7. The CDR3 is CASSLGQGSLNEQFF. The CDR3 nucleotides are TGTGCCAGCAGTTTAGGACAGGGAAGTTTGAATGAGCAGTTCTTC.

The chain combines TRBV15 with TRBJ1-4; 9 nucleotides agree with TRBD1. From germline, CDR1 is LNHNV and CDR2 YYDKDF (reference sequence). The CDR3 totals 14 residues. V was pared by 2 bases and J by 6 bases, with 1 base of the junction left unmatched. The CDR3 spells CATSRRDRDEKLFF. DNA of the CDR3: TGTGCCACCAGCAGAAGGGACAGGGATGAAAAACTGTTTTTT.

The chain recombines TRBV7-6 with TRBJ1-1; maybe TRBD1 (6 bases). CDR3 length equals 15 residues. V lost 5 bases to trimming and J lost 3 bases, with 16 bases between them. Germline loops: CDR1 SGHVS, CDR2 FNYEAQ. CDR3 region: CASSEQGGVDTEAFF. In nucleotides, the CDR3 is TGTGCCAGCAGCGAACAGGGAGGGGTGGACACTGAAGCTTTCTTT.

The chain carries TRBV2 and TRBJ2-7, with unresolved D. This CDR3 is built from 14 residues. Trimming shortened V by 3 bases and J by 2 bases, and 11 bases separated the two germline ends. Germline loops: CDR1 SNHLY, CDR2 FYNNEI. The CDR3 coding sequence is TGTGCCAGCAGTGACGCAAGAGTGGCCTACGAGCAGTACTTC. The encoded protein is CASSDARVAYEQYF.

In this sample, this clonotype turned up a few times. This rearrangement joins TRBV28 to TRBJ1-5; 7 nucleotides line up with TRBD1. The length of the CDR3 is 13 residues. Losses at the gene ends were 10 bases for V and 5 bases for J; bases not matched to a gene: 8. Germline CDR1 MDHEN, CDR2 SYDVKM. The CDR3 DNA reads TGTGCCATCCAGGGCAGGGGGGATCAGCCCCAGCATTTT. Protein: CAIQGRGDQPQHF. The complete variable domain, with remaining parts taken from reference TRBV28 and TRBJ1-5, reads DVKVTQSSRYLVKRTGEKVFLECVQDMDHENMFWYRQDPGLGLRLIYFSYDVKMKEKGDIPEGYSVSREKKERFSLILESASTNQTSMYLCAIQGRGDQPQHFGDGTRLSIL.

This clonotype was found a few times. This sequence joins TRBV28 and TRBJ1-1; D possibly corresponds to TRBD1 (6 bases). Germline V gene data show CDR1 as MDHEN and CDR2 as SYDVKM. There are 13 residues in the CDR3. With 11 bases removed from V and 1 base from J, the gap between germline ends came to 14 bases. The chain's CDR3 is CASRGHSNTEAFF. In DNA, the CDR3 is TGTGCCTCCAGGGGACACTCGAACACTGAAGCTTTCTTT.

This clonotype is labeled as medium-sized. The chain uses TRBV7-2 and TRBJ2-3; no definite D call. The CDR3 has 13 residues. Germline V CDR1 and CDR2: SGHTA, FQGNSA. Trimming left V 5 bases short and J 2 bases short, with 8 bases between. This chain's CDR3 is CASSTTTTDTQYF. The DNA of the CDR3 is TGTGCCAGCAGCACCACTACCACAGATACGCAGTATTTT. The entire variable domain, with the rest obtained from reference TRBV7-2 and TRBJ2-3, is as follows: GAGVSQSPSNKVTEKGKDVELRCDPISGHTALYWYRQSLGQGLEFLIYFQGNSAPDKSGLPSDRFSAERTGGSVSTLTIQRTQQEDSAVYLCASSTTTTDTQYFGPGTRLTVL.

The chain uses TRBV5-1 and TRBJ2-1; no firm D call. CDR3 length: 12 amino acids. Trimming stripped 2 bases from V and 7 bases from J, with 7 bases between. CDR1 SGHRS and CDR2 YFSETQ come from the germline V gene. DNA for the CDR3: TGCGCCAGCAGCTTTAGCTCGAATGAGCAGTTCTTC. This translates into CASSFSSNEQFF. Looking up the rest from reference TRBV5-1 and TRBJ2-1 gives the full variable domain: KAGVTQTPRYLIKTRGQQVTLSCSPISGHRSVSWYQQTPGQGLQFLFEYFSETQRNKGNFPGRFSGRQFSNSRSEMNVSTLELGDSALYLCASSFSSNEQFFGPGTRLTVL.

V gene TRBV7-2 combines with J gene TRBJ2-5, with D perhaps matching TRBD1 (6 bases). Germline assignment: CDR1 SGHTA and CDR2 FQGNSA. With 7 bases removed from V and 4 bases from J, the gap between germline ends came to 16 bases. There are 14 residues in the CDR3. This CDR3 reads CASTLPTGPETQYF. The CDR3, as DNA: TGTGCCAGCACTCTACCCACAGGGCCAGAGACCCAGTACTTC.

This clonotype was found once. V and J are TRBV18 and TRBJ1-6; TRBD1 matches at 7 bases. Germline trimming cut 6 bases from V and 10 bases from J; bases unmatched to any gene: 3. Per germline, CDR1 KGHSH and CDR2 LQKENI. The CDR3 is 12 amino acids. CDR3 protein: CASSPGQSPLHF. For the CDR3, the DNA is TGTGCCAGCTCGCCGGGACAGTCACCCCTCCACTTT. Complete variable domain (other parts from reference TRBV18 and TRBJ1-6): NAGVMQNPRHLVRRRGQEARLRCSPMKGHSHVYWYRQLPEEGLKFMVYLQKENIIDESGMPKERFSAEFPKEGPSILRIQQVVRGDSAAYFCASSPGQSPLHFGNGTRLTVT.

The table lists this clonotype with a few counts. The chain uses TRBV14 and TRBJ1-5; 7 bases align to TRBD1. The CDR3 runs 15 residues. The germline V gene has CDR1 SGHDN and CDR2 FVKESK. The V segment lost 2 bases and the J segment 1 base; nucleotides outside the gene matches: 2. The chain's CDR3 is CASSQQQGSNQPQHF. As DNA, the CDR3 is TGTGCCAGCAGCCAACAACAGGGGAGCAATCAGCCCCAGCATTTT.

In this sample, this clonotype turned up a few times. The chain recombines TRBV29-1 with TRBJ2-7; 7 nucleotides line up with TRBD1. The length of the CDR3 is 13 residues. V lost 4 bases, J lost 3 bases, and 6 bases stayed unmatched. Germline CDR1 and CDR2: SQVTM and ANQGSEA. The chain's CDR3 is CSVVPGQSYEQYF. Written as DNA, the CDR3 is TGCAGCGTTGTGCCGGGACAGAGCTACGAGCAGTACTTC.

This sequence joins TRBV19 and TRBJ2-5, with D tentatively TRBD1 (5 bases). The CDR3 is 15 residues long. The germline V and J ends were trimmed by 3 bases and 2 bases, with 13 bases remaining between them. Germline V lookup: CDR1 LNHDA, CDR2 SQIVND (reference sequence). Here the CDR3 reads CASSIGPRGQETQYF. The CDR3 DNA is TGTGCCAGTAGTATTGGACCAAGGGGTCAAGAGACCCAGTACTTC.

The gene calls are TRBV15 and TRBJ2-1; D is possibly TRBD1 (5 bases). The CDR3 runs 14 residues. Trimming took 0 bases from V and 8 from J, leaving 11 bases between them. Germline loops: CDR1 LNHNV, CDR2 YYDKDF (reference sequence). The CDR3 sequence: CATSRDRWGYEQFF. In DNA, the CDR3 is TGTGCCACCAGCAGAGATCGGTGGGGCTATGAGCAGTTCTTC.

This clonotype was detected a few times. The chain carries TRBV7-9 and TRBJ1-1; a possible D gene is TRBD1 (5 bases). The CDR3 is 16 amino acids. Trimming cost V 3 bases and J 1 base, with 15 bases left between them. Germline values: CDR1 SEHNR, CDR2 FQNEAQ (reference sequence). CDR3 residues: CASSFRAGLKNTEAFF. The CDR3 DNA reads TGTGCCAGCAGCTTCCGCGCGGGACTGAAGAACACTGAAGCTTTCTTT.

In its sample, this clonotype was seen a few times. V gene TRBV4-2 combines with J gene TRBJ1-5; 8 bases map to TRBD1. This CDR3 contains 15 residues. V shed 4 bases, J shed 7 bases, and the junction held 9 bases outside the gene matches. Germline V gene data show CDR1 as LGHNA and CDR2 as YNFKEQ. The CDR3 sequence: CASSPDRGRRQPQHF. CDR3 DNA: TGTGCCAGCAGCCCTGACAGGGGCAGGAGGCAGCCCCAGCATTTT.

The gene calls are TRBV6-4 and TRBJ1-1; a possible D gene is TRBD1 (5 bases). CDR1 and CDR2 from the germline V gene are MRHNA and SNTAGT. V lost 6 bases to trimming and J lost 4 bases, with 15 bases between them. The CDR3 length is 14 residues. This CDR3 reads CASSPEWGSTEAFF. Written as DNA, the CDR3 is TGTGCCAGCAGCCCAGAGTGGGGGAGCACTGAAGCTTTCTTT.

This clonotype was detected once. The chain is built from TRBV2 and TRBJ2-7, with 9 bases lining up with TRBD2. The CDR3 extends over 13 amino acids. Trimming removed 6 bases from V and 6 bases from J; junction bases left unmatched: 6. Germline-derived CDR1 and CDR2 are SNHLY and FYNNEI. CDR3 sequence: CASRRNSGGEQYF. The CDR3 bases are TGTGCCAGCAGGAGGAATAGCGGGGGCGAGCAGTACTTC.

This chain uses TRBV5-4 with TRBJ2-5; 8 positions match TRBD2. This CDR3 spans 14 amino acids. Trimming removed 0 bases from V and 7 bases from J; junction bases left unmatched: 5. Germline loops: CDR1 SGHNT, CDR2 YYREEE (reference sequence). The CDR3 sequence: CASSLDGREGTQYF. The CDR3 coding sequence is TGTGCCAGCAGCTTGGACGGGAGGGAGGGGACCCAGTACTTC.

The chain uses TRBV29-1 and TRBJ2-1; tentatively, D is TRBD1 (6 bases). Per the germline V gene, CDR1 is SQVTM and CDR2 is ANQGSEA. Trimming left V 4 bases short and J 8 bases short, with 18 bases between. The CDR3 spans 14 residues. CDR3 amino acids: CSVGGTFSNDEQFF. The CDR3 DNA sequence: TGCAGCGTTGGGGGGACATTTAGTAACGATGAGCAGTTCTTC.

Worth noting for this clonotype: Germline is not matched at one junction end, which may reflect a read error. The chain carries TRBV5-6 and TRBJ2-1; unclear D gene. CDR3 length equals 12 residues. Germline V gives CDR1 SGHDT, CDR2 YYEEEE. The CDR3 DNA follows: TGTGCCAGCAGCTTGGAGAGATTAGACAAGGTCTTC. This codes for CASSLERLDKVF.

This clonotype was picked up a small number of times. The V and J genes are TRBV12-3 or TRBV12-4 and TRBJ2-7; 7 bases fit TRBD1. V gave up 3 bases and J gave up 13 bases; unmatched junction bases: 12. The CDR3 totals 13 residues. The CDR3 region has the DNA TGTGCCAGCAGTTTCGCCCACGACAGGGAAGCTTACTTC. This codes for CASSFAHDREAYF.

This clonotype was picked up a small number of times. This chain joins TRBV18 and TRBJ2-1; 7 nucleotides line up with TRBD2. This CDR3 comprises 12 residues. Germline trimming cut 5 bases from V and 9 bases from J; bases unmatched to any gene: 4. The germline V gene has CDR1 KGHSH and CDR2 LQKENI. The CDR3 DNA is TGTGCCAGCTCAGCCCGACTAGCTGAGCAGTTCTTC. Amino acids: CASSARLAEQFF.